Below, 26 T cell receptor beta chains from the same sample are listed, as sequenced in a study of cytomegalovirus exposure and HLA in healthy donors. Clones were sequenced by immunoSEQ multiplex PCR, and TCRdb holds only the in-frame ones, with some missing. This sample has tens of thousands of clones; approximately 90% occur once, and the top ten carry 3% to 4%. The sequenced material came from PBMCs. The receptors originated from a woman aged 18-30 years in good health and CMV-seropositive.

J is TRBJ2-7 and V is TRBV28; 7 bases agree with TRBD1. Looked up from germline, CDR1 is MDHEN and CDR2 is SYDVKM. The ends lost 7 bases at V and 4 bases at J; junction bases unmatched: 10. The CDR3 sequence is 14 residues long. The CDR3 reads CASTLGTVAYEQYF. The CDR3 DNA sequence: TGTGCCAGCACCCTAGGGACAGTGGCTTACGAGCAGTACTTC. The entire variable domain, with the rest obtained from reference TRBV28 and TRBJ2-7, is as follows: DVKVTQSSRYLVKRTGEKVFLECVQDMDHENMFWYRQDPGLGLRLIYFSYDVKMKEKGDIPEGYSVSREKKERFSLILESASTNQTSMYLCASTLGTVAYEQYFGPGTRLTVT.

This clone was counted a single time. The chain joins TRBV6-1 to TRBJ2-3; perhaps TRBD1 as D (7 bases). Germline V CDR1 and CDR2: MNHNS, SASEGT. V was shortened by 3 bases and J by 0 bases, with 13 bases between the two germline ends. The CDR3 length is 16 residues. CDR3 region: CASSDASGGSTDTQYF. The CDR3 nucleotides are TGTGCCAGCAGTGATGCTTCAGGGGGGAGCACAGATACGCAGTATTTT.

The chain carries TRBV4-2 and TRBJ2-7, with 12 bases aligning to TRBD2. Germline V gene lookup returns CDR1 LGHNA and CDR2 YNFKEQ. Unmatched junction bases numbered 5, after V lost 4 bases and J lost 1 base. CDR3 length: 16 residues. The CDR3 loop reads CASSLGLAGGSYEQYF. The CDR3 DNA is TGTGCCAGCAGCCTCGGCCTAGCGGGGGGGTCCTACGAGCAGTACTTC.

The chain employs TRBV27 and TRBJ2-3; D may be TRBD1 (6 bases). There are 14 residues in the CDR3. Germline V gene sequence: CDR1 MNHEY, CDR2 SMNVEV (reference sequence). The V and J ends lost 5 bases and 3 bases respectively, with 12 bases between them. The CDR3 DNA sequence: TGTGCCAGCAGTCTTACAGGGTATACAGATACGCAGTATTTT. This sequence encodes CASSLTGYTDTQYF.

This chain links TRBV4-1 with TRBJ2-2, with 12 bases matching TRBD2. Germline trimming cut 4 bases from V and 8 bases from J; bases unmatched to any gene: 5. The length of the CDR3 is 15 residues. Germline assignment: CDR1 MGHRA and CDR2 YSYEKL. CDR3 region: CASSRTSGTVGELFF. CDR3 bases: TGCGCCAGCAGCCGGACTAGCGGGACAGTGGGGGAGCTGTTTTTT.

The chain is built from TRBV28 and TRBJ2-5; 10 bases agree with TRBD2. The CDR3 has 13 residues. CDR1 is MDHEN, CDR2 SYDVKM, per germline. V was pared by 8 bases and J by 3 bases, with 3 bases of the junction left unmatched. The CDR3 DNA follows: TGTGCCAGCCGAGGACTAGCGGAAGAGACCCAGTACTTC. It is translated as CASRGLAEETQYF.

V usage is TRBV7-8 and J usage is TRBJ1-5; the D is unclear. CDR3 length: 20 residues. Germline lookup yields CDR1 SGHVS and CDR2 FQNEAQ. Trimming cost V 0 bases and J 6 bases, with 27 bases left between them. The CDR3 region has the DNA TGTGCCAGCAGCTTAGCTGGGGTCTTTGCGGGGTCTAATATCGGTCAGCCCCAGCATTTT. It encodes CASSLAGVFAGSNIGQPQHF.

V gene TRBV10-3 combines with J gene TRBJ1-2; D uncertain. There are 14 residues in the CDR3. From germline, CDR1 is ENHRY and CDR2 SYGVKD. Deletions cut 3 bases from V and 7 bases from J, with 15 bases between. CDR3 sequence: CAISDGSQLGGYTF. The CDR3 DNA sequence: TGTGCCATCAGTGATGGGTCACAGTTGGGTGGCTACACCTTC.

On this clone: One end of the junction does not line up with germline, which may come from a read error. CDR3 sequence (DNA): TGTGCCAACAGTCAAAAAAAGAAAAGACAGGGGGCTGTCTCCTACAATGAGCAGTTCTTC. This sequence encodes CANSQKKKRQGAVSYNEQFF. The J gene is TRBJ2-1, the V gene TRBV2; 10 bases align to TRBD1. Germline loops: CDR1 SNHLY, CDR2 FYNNEI. This CDR3 is 20 amino acids long.

J is TRBJ2-3 and V is TRBV6-1; 11 positions match TRBD2. Germline V CDR1 and CDR2: MNHNS, SASEGT. CDR3 size: 17 residues. J was trimmed by 2 bases and V by 2 bases; bases with no gene match: 6. For the CDR3, the DNA is TGTGCCAGCAGTGAAAAAGTAGCGGGGGGGACCACAGATACGCAGTATTTT. It yields the protein CASSEKVAGGTTDTQYF.

The chain links TRBV30 to TRBJ1-5; 7 bases match TRBD1. The V and J ends lost 3 bases and 6 bases, in that order; junction bases with no gene match: 2. The CDR3 covers 12 residues. CDR1 GTSNPN and CDR2 SVGIG come from the germline V gene (reference sequence). The CDR3 is CAWSRGFQPQHF. The CDR3 bases are TGTGCCTGGAGCAGGGGGTTTCAGCCCCAGCATTTT.

V gene TRBV30 combines with J gene TRBJ1-2; D not certain. From germline, CDR1 is GTSNPN and CDR2 SVGIG (reference sequence). V lost 2 bases and J lost 6, with 19 bases in between. The CDR3 spans 15 residues. The CDR3 sequence: CAWSPFRAHGDGYTF. The CDR3 coding sequence is TGTGCCTGGAGTCCCTTTCGGGCCCACGGGGATGGCTACACCTTC. The variable domain in full, completed from reference TRBV30 and TRBJ1-2, reads SQTIHQWPATLVQPVGSPLSLECTVEGTSNPNLYWYRQAAGRGLQLLFYSVGIGQISSEVPQNLSASRPQDRQFILSSKKLLLSDSGFYLCAWSPFRAHGDGYTFGSGTRLTVV.

This rearrangement joins TRBV7-2 to TRBJ2-1; a weak D match, TRBD2 (6 bases). The CDR3 is made up of 13 amino acids. Trimming shortened V by 5 bases and J by 5 bases, and 10 bases separated the two germline ends. Germline loops: CDR1 SGHTA, CDR2 FQGNSA. CDR3 nucleotides: TGTGCCAGCAGCATCGGGACTCACAATGAGCAGTTCTTC. Protein sequence: CASSIGTHNEQFF.

The rearrangement uses TRBV29-1 and TRBJ2-1, with D uncertain. CDR1 and CDR2 from the germline V gene are SQVTM and ANQGSEA. The CDR3 loop spans 13 amino acids. Trimming cost V 3 bases and J 2 bases, with 8 bases left between them. The CDR3 DNA is TGCAGCGTTGATGGGCTAACCTACAATGAGCAGTTCTTC. Translated: CSVDGLTYNEQFF.

The rearrangement joins TRBV7-8 to TRBJ2-7; a weak D match, TRBD1 (6 bases). Germline V gene lookup returns CDR1 SGHVS and CDR2 FQNEAQ. The V gene lost 5 bases and the J gene lost 7 bases, with 15 bases spanning the gap. This CDR3 has 13 amino acids. The CDR3 DNA reads TGTGCCAGCAGCCCGGACAGCTTCCCAGAGCAGTACTTC. Its protein is CASSPDSFPEQYF.

V usage is TRBV4-3 and J usage is TRBJ2-3; 11 bases align to TRBD2. J was trimmed by 5 bases and V by 2 bases; bases with no gene match: 6. The germline CDR1 and CDR2 sequences are LGHNA and YSLEER. The CDR3 covers 16 residues. The CDR3, as DNA: TGCGCCAGCAGCCAATATAGCGGGGGGGCCATAGATACGCAGTATTTT. Translated, it gives CASSQYSGGAIDTQYF.

The J gene is TRBJ2-4, the V gene TRBV21-1; no DNA check was done on the table's D call, TRBD1. TRBV21-1 corresponds to a pseudogene. The CDR3 runs 16 residues. Here the CDR3 reads CASSKRIWDRKNIQYF. The CDR3, as DNA: TGTGCCAGCAGCAAGCGTATCTGGGACAGAAAAAACATTCAGTACTTC.

The V call is TRBV27, the J call TRBJ1-1; D may be TRBD1 (6 bases). CDR1 and CDR2 (germline): MNHEY, SMNVEV (reference sequence). The CDR3 is made up of 11 amino acids. Between the trimmed V and J ends, which lost 6 bases and 8 bases, there was a span of 10 bases. CDR3 DNA: TGTGCCAGCAGGTCAGACAGGGAAGCTTTCTTT. Protein product: CASRSDREAFF.

The chain links TRBV6-6 to TRBJ2-7; 8 nucleotides match TRBD2. The junction had 18 bases not matched to a gene; V was cut back by 8 bases and J by 9 bases. CDR3 size: 15 residues. Germline V lookup: CDR1 MNHNY, CDR2 SVGAGI (reference sequence). The CDR3 protein is CASSATGLVGDGQYF. DNA for the CDR3: TGTGCCAGCTCTGCGACGGGACTAGTAGGGGACGGGCAGTACTTC.

This chain links TRBV7-8 with TRBJ2-2; weak D call: TRBD1 (5 bases). The CDR3 totals 13 residues. In germline, CDR1 is SGHVS, CDR2 FQNEAQ. Trimming took off 7 bases at V and 8 bases at J, with 14 bases between the two ends. CDR3: CASTLRGGGELFF. The DNA for the CDR3 is TGTGCCAGCACCCTTAGGGGCGGAGGGGAGCTGTTTTTT.

The chain uses TRBV28 and TRBJ1-3; 9 bases line up with TRBD1. The CDR3 has 17 amino acids. With V trimmed by 6 bases and J by 4 bases, 13 bases remained unmatched. Germline V gives CDR1 MDHEN, CDR2 SYDVKM. CDR3 bases: TGTGCCAGCAGAAAGCGGCCGGGACAGGGAATAGGAAACACCATATATTTT. Its translation: CASRKRPGQGIGNTIYF. The variable domain in full, completed from reference TRBV28 and TRBJ1-3, reads DVKVTQSSRYLVKRTGEKVFLECVQDMDHENMFWYRQDPGLGLRLIYFSYDVKMKEKGDIPEGYSVSREKKERFSLILESASTNQTSMYLCASRKRPGQGIGNTIYFGEGSWLTVV.

The CDR3 reads CASSLPEAGQETQYF. CDR3 DNA sequence: TGTGCCAGCAGCCTGCCCGAGGCGGGCCAAGAGACCCAGTACTTC. The chain carries TRBV7-2 and TRBJ2-5; D possibly corresponds to TRBD2 (5 bases). Trimming took 5 bases from V and 1 from J, leaving 14 bases between them. Per the germline V gene, CDR1 is SGHTA and CDR2 is FQGNSA. The CDR3 has 15 residues.

V and J are TRBV28 and TRBJ2-5; TRBD2 agrees at 7 bases. With 7 bases clipped from V and 4 bases from J, the junction kept 6 bases outside the gene matches. The CDR3 has 13 residues. Germline values: CDR1 MDHEN, CDR2 SYDVKM. The CDR3 reads CASITPGGETQYF. The CDR3 coding sequence is TGTGCCAGCATAACCCCGGGAGGAGAGACCCAGTACTTC.

The chain recombines TRBV4-1 with TRBJ1-3; tentative D call: TRBD1 (6 bases). CDR1 is MGHRA, CDR2 YSYEKL, per germline. This CDR3 has 15 residues. The germline V and J ends were trimmed by 5 bases and 0 bases, with 11 bases remaining between them. CDR3 sequence reads: CASSTGTTSGNTIYF. The CDR3 nucleotides are TGCGCCAGCAGCACCGGGACAACCTCTGGAAACACCATATATTTT.

The rearrangement joins TRBV9 to TRBJ1-2; D remains unclear. The CDR3 spans 14 residues. V was trimmed by 3 bases and J by 4 bases, leaving 13 bases between them. CDR1 is SGDLS, CDR2 YYNGEE, per germline. The CDR3 coding sequence is TGTGCCAGCAGCGGAGGGATTAATGCCTATGGCTACACCTTC. Translation gives CASSGGINAYGYTF.

CDR3 DNA: TGTGCCAGCAGTGCAGGGGCGAATCAGCCCCAGCATTTT. Encoded protein: CASSAGANQPQHF. The V and J genes are TRBV6-4 and TRBJ1-5; D is possibly TRBD1 (6 bases). The germline V and J ends were trimmed by 4 bases and 4 bases, with 8 bases remaining between them. The CDR3 has 13 residues. Germline V gene lookup returns CDR1 MRHNA and CDR2 SNTAGT.